Here is one T cell receptor (beta chain) with its context. The protocol was immunoSEQ multiplex PCR, while the TCRdb copy is restricted to in-frame clones and leaves out a portion. The sample has hundreds of thousands of clones, roughly 86% seen once. This sample was taken from a study of shared T cell receptors in the human thymus. V dropped 5 bases and J dropped 5 bases, with 28 bases sitting between them. The length of the CDR3 is 18 residues. Germline values: CDR1 SGHTA, CDR2 FQGNSA. This same sample was also part of a study on human thymus T cells. That paper states: Gene usage (both V and J) appeared biased in thymic and blood repertoires.

The specimen sequenced was thymocytes. This chain joins TRBV7-2 and TRBJ2-7; D gene uncertain. The receptor comes from a boy less than two years old with a congenital heart defect. The chain's CDR3 is CASSHSRSWQDSSDEQYF. In nucleotides, the CDR3 is TGTGCCAGCAGCCATTCTCGTAGTTGGCAGGATTCATCCGACGAGCAGTACTTC.